This T cell receptor beta chain stems from a study of response to subunit inactivated influenza vaccine. Each CDR3 protein gets one entry after TCRdb re-called the RT-PCR reads with MiXCR. The sample yields around 490,000 distinct CDR3 sequences, 6.5% to 8% seen once. Details on this clonotype: Antigen: not known.

Study-wide points: The authors suggested that every seasonal influenza vaccination recruits few new T cells.

This CDR3 comprises 14 residues. Germline-derived CDR1 and CDR2 are SGHNT and YYREEE (reference sequence). The V and J ends lost 1 base and 5 bases respectively, with 12 bases between them. This chain connects TRBV5-4 to TRBJ2-5; D is unresolved. This clonotype originated in a man aged 45 to 75 who received an inactivated influenza vaccine. The source was PBMCs from blood, collected less than 30 months after vaccination. CDR3 nucleotide sequence: TGTGCCAGCAGCTTGCACGGGTTCGGGGAGACCCAGTACTTC. As protein: CASSLHGFGETQYF.